This TCR beta chain originates from a study of breast tumors, draining lymph nodes, adjacent tissues. Regarding the study as a whole: The lymph node origin of tumor T cells was framed as consistent with a hypothesis, not demonstrated.

V dropped 2 bases and J dropped 8; count of bases not matched to a gene: 2. The V gene's germline CDR1 is SNHLY and CDR2 FYNNEI. The CDR3 sequence is 14 residues long. A word on this clonotype: Antigen specificity is unknown.

TCRdb fed the multiplex PCR reads into MiXCR, producing one record per CDR3 protein. The data show about 15,000 distinct CDR3 sequences, about 45% seen once. The sequence derives from a female donor with breast cancer. Some clones in this sample may be carry-over from other donors' samples. Sequencing used tumor-adjacent breast tissue. The chain recombines TRBV2 with TRBJ2-1, with 11 bases matching TRBD2. The CDR3 bases are TGTGCCAGCAGTGAACTAGCGGGGGGTGATGAGCAGTTCTTC. Encoded protein: CASSELAGGDEQFF.